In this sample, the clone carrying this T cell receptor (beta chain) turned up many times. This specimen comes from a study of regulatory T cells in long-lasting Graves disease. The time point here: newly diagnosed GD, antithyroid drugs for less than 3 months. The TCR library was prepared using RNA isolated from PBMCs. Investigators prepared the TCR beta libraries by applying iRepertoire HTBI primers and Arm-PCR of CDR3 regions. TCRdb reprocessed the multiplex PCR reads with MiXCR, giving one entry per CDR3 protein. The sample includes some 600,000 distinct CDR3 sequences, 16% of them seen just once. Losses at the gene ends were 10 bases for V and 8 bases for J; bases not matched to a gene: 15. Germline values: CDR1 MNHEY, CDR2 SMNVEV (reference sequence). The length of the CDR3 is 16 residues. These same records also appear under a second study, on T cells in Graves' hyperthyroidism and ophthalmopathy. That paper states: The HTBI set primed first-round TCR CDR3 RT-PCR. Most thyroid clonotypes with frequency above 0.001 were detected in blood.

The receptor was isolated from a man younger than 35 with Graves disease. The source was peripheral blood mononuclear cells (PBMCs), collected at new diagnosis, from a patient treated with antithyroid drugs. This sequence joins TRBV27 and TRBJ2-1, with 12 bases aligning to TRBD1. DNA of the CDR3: TGTGCCATAAGGGGGACAGGGGGCTTGGGTTACGATGAGCAGTTCTTC. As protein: CAIRGTGGLGYDEQFF.